Below are 31 T cell receptor beta chains sequenced from a single sample in a study of T cell repertoires in cytomegalovirus infection. Which antigens these TCRs recognize remains unknown. In TCRdb, the reads were re-called with MiXCR into one record per CDR3 protein. The data hold some 43,000 distinct CDR3 sequences, with under 25% observed a single time. Source: CD8+ T cells from cultured PBMCs, taken from culture after CMV antigen stimulation. These receptors came from a human donor in good health (CMV status not recorded). Some clones in this sample may be carry-over from other donors' samples.

This clonotype turned up a few times. V and J are TRBV7-9 and TRBJ1-2; possible D gene TRBD1, 5 bases. The CDR3 runs 16 residues. Trimming took 0 bases from V and 4 from J, leaving 15 bases between them. Germline values: CDR1 SEHNR, CDR2 FQNEAQ (reference sequence). This CDR3 reads CASSLAGQTAFYGYTF. CDR3 nucleotides: TGTGCCAGCAGCTTAGCCGGACAAACCGCGTTCTATGGCTACACCTTC.

This clonotype has more than one count but fewer than ten. The gene calls are TRBV9 and TRBJ2-3; D gene uncertain. The germline V gene has CDR1 SGDLS and CDR2 YYNGEE. The V end lost 6 bases, the J end lost 0 bases, and 14 bases lay between the germline ends. The CDR3 spans 15 residues. The CDR3 DNA is TGTGCCAGCACAGCGTATGCGGCGAGCACAGATACGCAGTATTTT. Amino acid sequence: CASTAYAASTDTQYF.

This clonotype was counted a few times. The chain couples TRBV7-2 to TRBJ2-7, with TRBD2 matching over 14 bases. The J segment lost 2 bases and the V segment lost 5 bases, leaving 5 bases of the junction unmatched. The CDR3 is 16 amino acids. In germline, CDR1 is SGHTA, CDR2 FQGNSA. The CDR3 coding sequence is TGTGCCAGCAGCCCCGGGACTAGCGGGAGTCCCTACGAGCAGTACTTC. Translation: CASSPGTSGSPYEQYF.

The rearrangement links TRBV7-9 to TRBJ2-1, with D perhaps matching TRBD1 or TRBD2 (5 bases each). CDR1 is SEHNR and CDR2 is FQNEAQ in the germline V gene (reference sequence). V lost 1 base and J 4 bases, leaving 11 bases between the germline ends. There are 15 residues in the CDR3. CDR3 in DNA: TGTGCCAGCAGCTTAGGGGGGACCGCTTACAATGAGCAGTTCTTC. Its translation is CASSLGGTAYNEQFF.

This clonotype was found a few times. The chain recombines TRBV7-6 with TRBJ2-1; D gene unclear. CDR1 is SGHVS and CDR2 is FNYEAQ in the germline V gene. V was pared by 2 bases and J by 7 bases, with 9 bases between. This CDR3 comprises 13 residues. CDR3 sequence reads: CASSLLPSNEQFF. DNA for the CDR3: TGTGCCAGCAGCTTACTCCCCTCGAATGAGCAGTTCTTC.

This clonotype was seen a few times. The chain uses TRBV7-6 and TRBJ2-1, with a possible D match to TRBD1 (6 bases). The CDR3 consists of 14 residues. Looked up from germline, CDR1 is SGHVS and CDR2 is FNYEAQ. V was pared by 5 bases and J by 0 bases, with 8 bases between. CDR3 amino acids: CASSDRSSYNEQFF. The CDR3 DNA is TGTGCCAGCAGCGACAGGAGCTCCTACAATGAGCAGTTCTTC.

The V gene is TRBV20-1, the J gene TRBJ2-5, with 9 bases that match TRBD1. Per the germline V gene, CDR1 is DFQATT and CDR2 is SNEGSKA (reference sequence). The CDR3 length is 14 residues. V was clipped by 5 bases and J by 1 base; unmatched bases: 5. The CDR3 nucleotides read TGCAGTGCTTGGGACAGGGATTCCCAAGAGACCCAGTACTTC. This encodes CSAWDRDSQETQYF.

V usage is TRBV19 and J usage is TRBJ2-1; D is undetermined. The CDR3 totals 15 residues. Germline CDR1 is LNHDA and CDR2 is SQIVND (reference sequence). With 3 bases removed from V and 0 bases from J, the gap between germline ends came to 9 bases. This CDR3 reads CASSMGPSSYNEQFF. Here the CDR3 DNA reads TGTGCCAGTAGTATGGGTCCGAGCTCCTACAATGAGCAGTTCTTC. Drawing the rest from reference TRBV19 and TRBJ2-1, the complete variable domain is DGGITQSPKYLFRKEGQNVTLSCEQNLNHDAMYWYRQDPGQGLRLIYYSQIVNDFQKGDIAEGYSVSREKKESFPLTVTSAQKNPTAFYLCASSMGPSSYNEQFFGPGTRLTVL.

The genes are TRBV2 and TRBJ1-2, with D possibly matching TRBD1 (5 bases). V was shortened by 4 bases and J by 4 bases, with 7 bases between the two germline ends. The CDR3 totals 12 residues. Germline lookup yields CDR1 SNHLY and CDR2 FYNNEI. This chain's CDR3 is CASSAGTYGYTF. In DNA form, the CDR3 reads TGTGCCAGCAGTGCGGGGACCTATGGCTACACCTTC. Filled out from reference TRBV2 and TRBJ1-2, the complete variable domain reads EPEVTQTPSHQVTQMGQEVILRCVPISNHLYFYWYRQILGQKVEFLVSFYNNEISEKSEIFDDQFSVERPDGSNFTLKIRSTKLEDSAMYFCASSAGTYGYTFGSGTRLTVV.

The chain links TRBV7-2 to TRBJ2-5; 9 positions agree with TRBD1. The V gene's germline CDR1 is SGHTA and CDR2 FQGNSA. The CDR3 contains 16 residues. Trimming cost V 5 bases and J 1 base; bases outside gene matches: 8. The CDR3 sequence: CASSGLRTGAQETQYF. For the CDR3, the DNA is TGTGCCAGCAGCGGCCTGAGGACAGGGGCCCAAGAGACCCAGTACTTC.

The chain recombines TRBV27 with TRBJ1-5; TRBD1 aligns across 7 bases. CDR1 and CDR2 (germline): MNHEY, SMNVEV (reference sequence). J lost 7 bases, V lost 5 bases, and 8 bases had no gene match. CDR3 size: 14 residues. Here the CDR3 reads CASSVQGVDQPQHF. CDR3 coding DNA: TGTGCCAGCAGTGTTCAGGGGGTGGACCAGCCCCAGCATTTT.

This clonotype has more than one count but fewer than ten. This chain uses TRBV20-1 with TRBJ2-7; 11 nucleotides agree with TRBD2. This CDR3 has 15 amino acids. Looked up from germline, CDR1 is DFQATT and CDR2 is SNEGSKA (reference sequence). With V trimmed by 0 bases and J by 7 bases, 8 bases remained unmatched. CDR3 amino acids: CSARDETSGREEQYF. The CDR3 bases are TGCAGTGCTAGAGATGAAACTAGCGGGAGAGAGGAGCAGTACTTC.

This clonotype was counted only a few times. The V call is TRBV7-2, the J call TRBJ2-2, with no clear D. The CDR3 runs to 12 residues. Germline-derived CDR1 and CDR2 are SGHTA and FQGNSA. Trimming shortened V by 8 bases and J by 6 bases, and 10 bases separated the two germline ends. The CDR3 loop is CASLGMAGELFF. The CDR3 DNA reads as TGTGCCAGCCTGGGAATGGCCGGGGAGCTGTTTTTT.

This clonotype was observed a few times. This rearrangement joins TRBV19 to TRBJ2-1; tentative D call: TRBD2 (7 bases). The CDR3 covers 15 residues. Germline CDR1 LNHDA, CDR2 SQIVND (reference sequence). Trimming removed 7 bases at V and 4 bases at J, with 17 bases between. CDR3 amino acids: CASTMGGAGYNEQFF. CDR3 nucleotide sequence: TGTGCCAGTACCATGGGGGGGGCTGGTTACAATGAGCAGTTCTTC.

The sample holds one count of this clonotype. This chain uses TRBV20-1 with TRBJ2-6; 9 bases are shared with TRBD1. This CDR3 has 19 residues. Germline CDR1 is DFQATT and CDR2 is SNEGSKA (reference sequence). CDR3 region: CRDRPLAGQGKSGANVLTF. CDR3 nucleotides: TGCAGAGACCGCCCCCTTGCGGGACAGGGAAAATCTGGGGCCAACGTCCTGACTTTC.

The J gene is TRBJ1-6, the V gene TRBV5-1; D possibly corresponds to TRBD1 (5 bases). CDR1 is SGHRS and CDR2 is YFSETQ in the germline V gene. V was cut by 4 bases and J by 6 bases, with 11 bases left in between. There are 14 residues in the CDR3. This CDR3 reads CASSPDSSNSPLHF. The CDR3 DNA sequence: TGCGCCAGCAGCCCTGACAGCAGTAATTCACCCCTCCACTTT.

The rearrangement joins TRBV6-1 to TRBJ1-4; possibly TRBD1 for D (6 bases). V was shortened by 5 bases and J by 7 bases, with 17 bases between the two germline ends. Germline loops: CDR1 MNHNS, CDR2 SASEGT. This CDR3 spans 15 amino acids. CDR3 sequence: CASSTETGGSEKLFF. CDR3 nucleotides: TGTGCCAGCAGTACCGAGACAGGCGGGAGTGAAAAACTGTTTTTT.

The rearrangement links TRBV7-6 to TRBJ2-5; 7 positions match TRBD1. The CDR3 has 14 amino acids. The germline CDR1 and CDR2 sequences are SGHVS and FNYEAQ. J was trimmed by 6 bases and V by 4 bases; bases with no gene match: 8. The CDR3 bases are TGTGCCAGCAGCTCTTCGAGGGGACAGCAGACCCAGTACTTC. Translated, it gives CASSSSRGQQTQYF. The complete variable domain, with remaining parts taken from reference TRBV7-6 and TRBJ2-5, reads GAGVSQSPRYKVTKRGQDVALRCDPISGHVSLYWYRQALGQGPEFLTYFNYEAQQDKSGLPNDRFSAERPEGSISTLTIQRTEQRDSAMYRCASSSSRGQQTQYFGPGTRLLVL.

CDR3 nucleotide sequence: TGTGCCAGCAGCTTCGACAGGCCCGGGACAATTAATGAGCAGTTCTTC. Translation gives CASSFDRPGTINEQFF. This chain joins TRBV7-8 and TRBJ2-1, with D perhaps matching TRBD1 (6 bases). This CDR3 comprises 16 residues. Per the germline V gene, CDR1 is SGHVS and CDR2 is FQNEAQ. Between the trimmed V and J ends, which lost 3 bases and 7 bases, there was a span of 19 bases.

This clonotype appeared many times. This sequence joins TRBV27 and TRBJ2-3; D gene ambiguous. The V end was cut by 6 bases, the J end by 2 bases, with 12 bases between. The CDR3 is 14 residues long. CDR1 and CDR2 (germline): MNHEY, SMNVEV (reference sequence). The CDR3 DNA is TGTGCCAGCAGCCCGGTAGTGGCCACAGATACGCAGTATTTT. Translation: CASSPVVATDTQYF.

This clonotype was counted between two and nine times. The junction does not match germline at one end; this may be a read error. The V gene is TRBV15, the J gene TRBJ2-2; a possible D gene is TRBD2 (5 bases). The CDR3 has 17 amino acids. CDR1 is LNHNV, CDR2 YYDKDF, per germline (reference sequence). The DNA of the CDR3 is TGTGCCACCAGCGGAGAGGAGGAGGTCTTGAACACCGGGGAGCTGTTTTTT. Translating it yields CATSGEEEVLNTGELFF.

The V and J genes are TRBV20-1 and TRBJ2-3; D may be TRBD2 (5 bases). CDR3 length: 15 amino acids. Trimming cost V 0 bases and J 0 bases, with 10 bases left between them. Germline V CDR1 and CDR2: DFQATT, SNEGSKA (reference sequence). The CDR3, as DNA: TGCAGTGCTAGAGACTACGGGATGAGCACAGATACGCAGTATTTT. Amino acid sequence: CSARDYGMSTDTQYF.

The gene calls are TRBV19 and TRBJ2-5; possibly TRBD2 for D (6 bases). Germline loops: CDR1 LNHDA, CDR2 SQIVND (reference sequence). This CDR3 spans 14 amino acids. Trimming left V 3 bases short and J 3 bases short, with 11 bases between. DNA of the CDR3: TGTGCCAGTAGTATTATGTTAGCGGAAGAGACCCAGTACTTC. Amino acids: CASSIMLAEETQYF.

The rearrangement uses TRBV12-3 or TRBV12-4 and TRBJ2-5; possible D gene TRBD2, 5 bases. The ends were cut back, 7 bases at V and 2 bases at J, with 8 bases in the middle. This CDR3 region has 12 residues. CDR3 DNA sequence: TGTGCCAGCATTGGCGGGCAAGAGACCCAGTACTTC. Translated, it gives CASIGGQETQYF.

The chain uses TRBV29-1 and TRBJ2-2, with D perhaps being TRBD1 or TRBD2 (5 bases each). Germline CDR1 reads SQVTM; CDR2 reads ANQGSEA. This CDR3 region has 13 residues. The V end lost 2 bases, the J end lost 3 bases, and 7 bases lay between the germline ends. CDR3 bases: TGCAGCGTTGAAAGAGGGGACACCGGGGAGCTGTTTTTT. It encodes CSVERGDTGELFF.

This clonotype has at least ten counts. This chain uses TRBV7-2 with TRBJ2-5; no firm D call. Germline assignment: CDR1 SGHTA and CDR2 FQGNSA. This CDR3 is built from 16 residues. V lost 4 bases, J lost 2 bases, and 17 bases lay in between. The CDR3 protein is CASSYIPNLEQETQYF. The CDR3 DNA reads as TGTGCCAGCAGCTACATTCCCAACTTAGAACAAGAGACCCAGTACTTC.

This clonotype showed up many times. The genes are TRBV7-8 and TRBJ2-7; D may be TRBD2 (7 bases). CDR3 length: 15 amino acids. The germline gives CDR1 SGHVS, CDR2 FQNEAQ. The V end was cut by 5 bases, the J end by 5 bases, with 19 bases between. The CDR3 sequence: CASSPVGGLTDEQYF. CDR3 sequence (DNA): TGTGCCAGCAGCCCCGTCGGGGGGCTCACGGACGAGCAGTACTTC.

The gene calls are TRBV7-2 and TRBJ2-7; no firm D call. V lost 1 base and J 5 bases, leaving 6 bases between the germline ends. Germline V gene sequence: CDR1 SGHTA, CDR2 FQGNSA. The CDR3 has 12 residues. The DNA of the CDR3 is TGTGCCAGCAGCTTAGACCCGGACGAGCAGTACTTC. Its protein is CASSLDPDEQYF.

This clonotype was counted between two and nine times. The chain joins TRBV7-8 to TRBJ1-1, with 9 bases aligning to TRBD1. Germline assignment: CDR1 SGHVS and CDR2 FQNEAQ. The CDR3 extends over 15 amino acids. V lost 5 bases to trimming and J lost 0 bases; unmatched junction nucleotides: 4. The CDR3 nucleotides read TGTGCCAGCAGCGATCACAGGGGGCTGAACACTGAAGCTTTCTTT. Translated, it gives CASSDHRGLNTEAFF.

The chain couples TRBV6-2 or TRBV6-3 to TRBJ2-2, with unresolved D. CDR1 is MNHEY and CDR2 is SVGEGT in the germline V gene. The CDR3 length is 16 residues. Trimming pared 6 bases from V and 0 bases from J, leaving 14 bases between. The CDR3 region has the DNA TGTGCCAGCAGCAAATACAGATCCCCGAACACCGGGGAGCTGTTTTTT. Its translation is CASSKYRSPNTGELFF.

The chain carries TRBV10-3 and TRBJ2-7; a possible D gene is TRBD2 (6 bases). The CDR3 consists of 14 residues. CDR1 is ENHRY, CDR2 SYGVKD, per germline. V was shortened by 3 bases and J by 2 bases, with 11 bases between the two germline ends. The CDR3 DNA is TGTGCCATCAGTGATGCGGGAAACGCCTACGAGCAGTACTTC. Its protein product is CAISDAGNAYEQYF.